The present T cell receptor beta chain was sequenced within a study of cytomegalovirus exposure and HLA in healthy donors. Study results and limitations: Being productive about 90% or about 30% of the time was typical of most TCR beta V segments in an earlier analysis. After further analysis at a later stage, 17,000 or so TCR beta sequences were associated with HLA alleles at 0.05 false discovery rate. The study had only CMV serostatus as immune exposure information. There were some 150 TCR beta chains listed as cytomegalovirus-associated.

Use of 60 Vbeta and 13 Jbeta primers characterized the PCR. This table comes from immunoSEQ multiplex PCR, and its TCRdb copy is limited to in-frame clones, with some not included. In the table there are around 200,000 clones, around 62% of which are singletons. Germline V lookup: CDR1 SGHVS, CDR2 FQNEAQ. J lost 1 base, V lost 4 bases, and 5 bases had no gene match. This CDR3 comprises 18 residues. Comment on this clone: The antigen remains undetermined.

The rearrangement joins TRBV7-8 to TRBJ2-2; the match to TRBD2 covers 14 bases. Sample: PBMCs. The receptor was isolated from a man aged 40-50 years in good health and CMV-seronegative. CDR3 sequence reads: CASSSRTSGRLNTGELFF. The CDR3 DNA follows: TGTGCCAGCAGCTCGCGGACTAGCGGGAGGCTGAACACCGGGGAGCTGTTTTTT.